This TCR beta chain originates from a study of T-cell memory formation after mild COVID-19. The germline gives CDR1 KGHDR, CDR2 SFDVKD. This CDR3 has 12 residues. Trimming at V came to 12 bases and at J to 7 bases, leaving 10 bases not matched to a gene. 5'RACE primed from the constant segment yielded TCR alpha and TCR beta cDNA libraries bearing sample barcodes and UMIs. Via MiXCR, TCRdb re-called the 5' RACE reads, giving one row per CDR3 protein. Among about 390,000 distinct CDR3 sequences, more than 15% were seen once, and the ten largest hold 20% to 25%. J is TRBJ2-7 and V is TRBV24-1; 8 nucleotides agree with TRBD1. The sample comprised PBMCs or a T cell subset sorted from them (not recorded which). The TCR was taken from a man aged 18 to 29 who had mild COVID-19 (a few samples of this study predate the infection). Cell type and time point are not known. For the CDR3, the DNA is TGTGCCCCGAGGACAGGGATGAGGGAGCAGTACTTC. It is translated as CAPRTGMREQYF.